The rows below give T cell receptor beta chains drawn from one sample of a study of T cell repertoires in cytomegalovirus infection. TCRdb passed the reads through MiXCR, listing each CDR3 protein once. The table lists 830,000 or so distinct CDR3 sequences, roughly 33% of them singletons. What these receptors recognize is not known. The specimen comprised cultured CD8+ T cells from PBMCs, sampled from culture after CMV antigen stimulation. The source is a human donor in good health (CMV status not recorded). Some clones in this sample may be carry-over from other donors' samples. Both conserved end residues are trimmed from each CDR3. Clone sizes are given selectively: once, few, many, or a class where the clone is expanded.

TRBJ2-1 TRBV12-5 many ASEGTSGVDEQF
TRBJ2-7 TRBV7-2 - ASSFTSGGAHEQY
TRBJ2-4 TRBV4-1 many ASSQEWDTKNIQY
TRBJ2-1 TRBV19 - ASSIDADSLAGGVSYNEQF
TRBJ2-5 TRBV4-1 - ASSQGRTSGQETQY
TRBJ2-7 TRBV10-3 few AISDVAGEQY
TRBJ1-2 TRBV10-3 - AISESIGAGYT
TRBJ2-1 TRBV19 - ASSIGFGGEQF
TRBJ2-1 TRBV12-3/TRBV12-4 - ANSLPEWNSYNEQF
TRBJ1-1 TRBV14 - ASSQGYPGFTEAF
TRBJ1-1 TRBV25-1 few ASSEFWEDADTEAF
TRBJ2-1 TRBV7-2 many ASSLVVSGALPPNNEQF
TRBJ1-5 TRBV28 many ASSWTGEGRQPQH
TRBJ1-5 TRBV20-1 once SARGLAGDGQPQH
TRBJ1-1 TRBV2 many ASSGSVRLNTEAF
TRBJ2-1 TRBV7-2 many ASSLDRDRYNEQF
TRBJ2-2 TRBV7-9 - ASSSSDRAIRTNTGELF
TRBJ1-5 TRBV12-5 many ASGLADIPDQPQH
TRBJ2-7 TRBV7-9 many ASSLGLAGGRVSYEQY
TRBJ2-1 TRBV7-6 - ASSLEQAGLSYNEQF
TRBJ2-4 TRBV20-1 - SARDAERGGLSKNIQY
TRBJ1-1 TRBV29-1 - SVEDVGMNTEAF
TRBJ1-1 TRBV12-3/TRBV12-4 - ASTSSMNTEAF
TRBJ2-3 TRBV27 - ASSPLGETDTQY
TRBJ2-1 TRBV9 - TSSEGGGNEQF
TRBJ2-2 TRBV20-1 - SARERGQPNTGELF
TRBJ2-3 TRBV7-3 few ASSPGIPSDTQY
TRBJ1-6 TRBV6-1 - ASSEKVRGGGLYLSPLH
TRBJ1-1 TRBV6-1 few ASSTGGHTEAF
TRBJ1-2 TRBV6-2/TRBV6-3 few ASSYSGGSYGYT